Below are 17 T cell receptor beta chains sequenced from a single sample in a study of shared clonotypes between healthy human individuals. Assay used: immunoSEQ multiplex PCR; TCRdb lists only in-frame clones, some missing. The table has about 800,000 clones, about 96% seen once. Naive CD8 cells lacked CD45RO and underwent positive selection for CCR7, leaving out terminally differentiated effector memory CD45RA+ cells. The sequenced sample consisted of naive CD8+ T cells sorted from blood. The receptor source for this set is a man aged 25 to 40 in good health.

This chain links TRBV6-6 with TRBJ2-2; TRBD2 is a possible D gene (5 bases). V lost 0 bases to trimming and J lost 6 bases, with 11 bases between them. The CDR3 loop spans 15 amino acids. The germline V gene has CDR1 MNHNY and CDR2 SVGAGI (reference sequence). CDR3 sequence (DNA): TGTGCCAGCAGTTACTCCCAGGAGGACGCCGGGGAGCTGTTTTTT. This translates into CASSYSQEDAGELFF.

J is TRBJ1-1 and V is TRBV27, with D possibly TRBD1 on 6 matching bases. This CDR3 has 13 residues. Trimming cost V 5 bases and J 1 base, with 8 bases left between them. Germline assignment: CDR1 MNHEY and CDR2 SMNVEV (reference sequence). The CDR3 DNA reads TGTGCCAGCAGTGGACAGCAGAACACTGAAGCTTTCTTT. This sequence encodes CASSGQQNTEAFF.

The rearrangement links TRBV5-1 to TRBJ2-7; tentative D call: TRBD1 (6 bases). The germline CDR1 and CDR2 sequences are SGHRS and YFSETQ. This CDR3 is 14 amino acids long. With 4 bases removed from V and 3 bases from J, the gap between germline ends came to 14 bases. The CDR3 region has the DNA TGCGCCAGCAGCAACCGGGACACCCTCTACGAGCAGTACTTC. It encodes CASSNRDTLYEQYF.

V gene TRBV11-2 combines with J gene TRBJ1-1; D is undetermined. The CDR3 is 16 amino acids. The V gene lost 5 bases and the J gene lost 2 bases, with 18 bases spanning the gap. From germline, CDR1 is SGHAT and CDR2 FQNNGV. The CDR3 DNA follows: TGTGCCAGCAGCCCACGAACCGGGCCAAATAACACTGAAGCTTTCTTT. It is translated as CASSPRTGPNNTEAFF. Variable domain in full (rest from reference TRBV11-2 and TRBJ1-1): EAGVAQSPRYKIIEKRQSVAFWCNPISGHATLYWYQQILGQGPKLLIQFQNNGVVDDSQLPKDRFSAERLKGVDSTLKIQPAKLEDSAVYLCASSPRTGPNNTEAFFGQGTRLTVV.

This clone is a singleton in its sample. The chain joins TRBV18 to TRBJ2-7, with 10 nucleotides matching TRBD1. The CDR3 totals 15 residues. The junction had 5 bases not matched to a gene; V was cut back by 3 bases and J by 3 bases. Germline-derived CDR1 and CDR2 are KGHSH and LQKENI. The CDR3 region is CASSPRDRGIYEQYF. The CDR3 DNA reads as TGTGCCAGCTCACCTCGGGACAGGGGAATCTACGAGCAGTACTTC.

J is TRBJ1-2 and V is TRBV5-1; D perhaps matches TRBD1 (6 bases). This CDR3 is built from 17 residues. Per germline, CDR1 SGHRS and CDR2 YFSETQ. The ends were cut back, 1 base at V and 6 bases at J, with 22 bases in the middle. CDR3 in DNA: TGCGCCAGCAGCTTGTCGGACAGTTCACACAAGTCCAATGGCTACACCTTC. Its translation: CASSLSDSSHKSNGYTF.

The chain has TRBV7-9 and TRBJ2-1; 9 bases match TRBD1. The CDR3 totals 16 residues. Unmatched junction bases numbered 11, after V lost 4 bases and J lost 7 bases. CDR1 SEHNR and CDR2 FQNEAQ come from the germline V gene (reference sequence). This CDR3 reads CASSSKGDRAGNEQFF. CDR3 nucleotides: TGTGCCAGCAGCTCTAAGGGGGACAGGGCGGGTAATGAGCAGTTCTTC. Filled out from reference TRBV7-9 and TRBJ2-1, the complete variable domain reads DTGVSQNPRHKITKRGQNVTFRCDPISEHNRLYWYRQTLGQGPEFLTYFQNEAQLEKSRLLSDRFSAERPKGSFSTLEIQRTEQGDSAMYLCASSSKGDRAGNEQFFGPGTRLTVL.

The rearrangement uses TRBV9 and TRBJ1-4, with D tentatively TRBD1 (5 bases). The CDR3 has 14 amino acids. The V gene's germline CDR1 is SGDLS and CDR2 YYNGEE. Trimming removed 3 bases at V and 7 bases at J, with 13 bases between. The CDR3, as DNA: TGTGCCAGCAGCGGGCACGGGGGTAGTGAAAAACTGTTTTTT. This codes for CASSGHGGSEKLFF.

For this clone: The sample contains more than one DNA sequence encoding this CDR3. The chain has TRBV7-9 and TRBJ2-1, with TRBD2 matching 11 bases. CDR3 size: 16 residues. Germline-derived CDR1 and CDR2 are SEHNR and FQNEAQ (reference sequence). J lost 1 base, V lost 5 bases, and 4 bases had no gene match. CDR3 in amino acids: CASSPGTSGSYNEQFF. The CDR3 bases are TGTGCCAGCAGCCCCGGGACTAGCGGTTCCTACAATGAGCAGTTCTTC.

V and J are TRBV14 and TRBJ2-1; D gene uncertain. Germline CDR1 SGHDN, CDR2 FVKESK. V lost 3 bases and J 3 bases, leaving 18 bases between the germline ends. The length of the CDR3 is 17 residues. The CDR3 bases are TGTGCCAGCAGCCAGTCCTGGACGACTCCAATCTACAATGAGCAGTTCTTC. The encoded protein is CASSQSWTTPIYNEQFF. Together with reference TRBV14 and TRBJ2-1, the CDR3 gives the full variable domain: EAGVTQFPSHSVIEKGQTVTLRCDPISGHDNLYWYRRVMGKEIKFLLHFVKESKQDESGMPNNRFLAERTGGTYSTLKVQPAELEDSGVYFCASSQSWTTPIYNEQFFGPGTRLTVL.

The chain employs TRBV7-6 and TRBJ2-2; no firm D call. With 1 base removed from V and 0 bases from J, the gap between germline ends came to 9 bases. From germline, CDR1 is SGHVS and CDR2 FNYEAQ. CDR3 length: 16 amino acids. In DNA form, the CDR3 reads TGTGCCAGCAGCTTAGAGGCAGATGCGAACACCGGGGAGCTGTTTTTT. It translates to CASSLEADANTGELFF.

The genes are TRBV5-5 and TRBJ2-3; weak D call: TRBD2 (5 bases). V lost 1 base, J lost 5 bases, and 8 bases lay in between. Germline CDR1 SGHKS, CDR2 YYEKEE (reference sequence). The CDR3 length is 13 residues. CDR3 loop: CASSLTREDTQYF. The CDR3 DNA sequence: TGTGCCAGCAGCTTGACTAGAGAAGATACGCAGTATTTT.

The DNA for the CDR3 is TGTGCCAGCAGCCTAGAGGCCTACGACAATGAGCAGTTCTTC. Translation gives CASSLEAYDNEQFF. The chain has TRBV7-6 and TRBJ2-1; D uncertain. Germline values: CDR1 SGHVS, CDR2 FNYEAQ. There are 14 residues in the CDR3. Trimming took 5 bases from V and 5 from J, leaving 13 bases between them.

The rearrangement links TRBV5-6 to TRBJ1-1, with no clear D. CDR1 is SGHDT, CDR2 YYEEEE, per germline. CDR3 size: 13 residues. V was trimmed by 1 base and J by 1 base, leaving 5 bases between them. CDR3 in DNA: TGTGCCAGCAGCTTGCTGGAGAACACTGAAGCTTTCTTT. Translating gives CASSLLENTEAFF.

This chain connects TRBV13 to TRBJ2-7; the match to TRBD1 covers 7 bases. The germline V gene encodes CDR1 PRHDT and CDR2 FYEKMQ (reference sequence). The V and J ends lost 0 bases and 5 bases, in that order; junction bases with no gene match: 10. This CDR3 contains 16 residues. In nucleotides, the CDR3 is TGTGCCAGCAGCTTAGGCCTGGCAGGGGGTCGGGACGAGCAGTACTTC. Protein: CASSLGLAGGRDEQYF.

This chain links TRBV27 with TRBJ1-1; D not certain. CDR1 is MNHEY and CDR2 is SMNVEV in the germline V gene (reference sequence). The V end was cut by 2 bases, the J end by 5 bases, with 9 bases between. This CDR3 is built from 13 residues. CDR3 loop: CASSLLGSTEAFF. The CDR3 DNA sequence: TGTGCCAGCAGTTTACTTGGAAGTACTGAAGCTTTCTTT.

This clone has just one count. This rearrangement joins TRBV13 to TRBJ2-3; 7 bases agree with TRBD2. The V and J ends lost 1 base and 3 bases, in that order; junction bases with no gene match: 7. CDR1 is PRHDT, CDR2 FYEKMQ, per germline (reference sequence). The CDR3 runs 16 residues. CDR3 in amino acids: CASSLAGGSGTDTQYF. In DNA form, the CDR3 reads TGTGCCAGCAGCTTAGCTGGCGGGAGCGGAACAGATACGCAGTATTTT. Complete variable domain (other parts from reference TRBV13 and TRBJ2-3): AAGVIQSPRHLIKEKRETATLKCYPIPRHDTVYWYQQGPGQDPQFLISFYEKMQSDKGSIPDRFSAQQFSDYHSELNMSSLELGDSALYFCASSLAGGSGTDTQYFGPGTRLTVL.